These T cell receptor beta chains were read from a single sample in a study of shared clonotypes between healthy human individuals. The assay was immunoSEQ multiplex PCR, and TCRdb's table has in-frame clones only and misses some. This sample carries a few hundred thousand clones, around 80% of them seen once, and the ten largest clones take approximately 12%. The sequenced material came from PBMCs. The source is a middle-aged woman in good health. Some clones in this sample may be carry-over from other donors' samples. Both conserved end residues are part of each CDR3.

CARSGLHQGYRKKLFF	TRBV5-3	TRBJ1-4
CASSFGGGYGYTF	TRBV28	TRBJ1-2
CASSLVVGDTEAFF	TRBV5-1	TRBJ1-1
CATSMQLAGGREQYF	TRBV15	TRBJ2-7
CASSLAVAGSGADTQYF	TRBV7-2	TRBJ2-3
CASSLRQASSYGYTF	TRBV27	TRBJ1-2
CASSLGGGLYEQYF	TRBV11-2	NA
CASSEPPGPSLNYGYTF	TRBV6-1	TRBJ1-2
CASSRPGPTSYEQYF	TRBV7-8	TRBJ2-7
CASIEGLAGSYEQYF	TRBV2	TRBJ2-7
CASSLGQTNSPLHF	TRBV7-2	TRBJ1-6
CASSLGLASGTGELFF	TRBV7-2	TRBJ2-2
CASSPRGQTTDTQYF	TRBV5-1	TRBJ2-3
CASSSGAGGPQTQYF	TRBV5-1	TRBJ2-5
CASIQEGAGTGELFF	TRBV6-5	TRBJ2-2
CAWSAALGYTF	TRBV30	TRBJ1-2
CASSSWGATDTQYF	TRBV2	TRBJ2-3
CASSESGTGGNEQYF	TRBV6-1	NA